The source of this T cell receptor (beta chain) is a study of blood T cell repertoires in COVID-19. Trimming took off 4 bases at V and 5 bases at J, with 8 bases between the two ends. Germline V lookup: CDR1 SGHRS, CDR2 YFSETQ. CDR3 size: 12 residues. Repertoires were generated with immunoSEQ multiplex PCR, while TCRdb's copy carries only in-frame clones and drops some. The repertoire holds some 530,000 clones, 70% to 90% seen once, with around 7.9% in the top ten. Participants were aged about 18 to 100 years, lived in around 25 US areas, and enrolled virtually. The clonotype comes from a woman aged 60-70 years who had recovered from COVID-19. The sequenced sample was PBMCs or T cells enriched from blood (not recorded which). This sequence joins TRBV5-1 and TRBJ2-3; D is unresolved. Here the CDR3 reads CASSPLGDTQYF. The CDR3 nucleotides read TGCGCCAGCAGCCCTCTAGGAGATACGCAGTATTTT.